This T cell receptor beta chain was captured by sequencing in a study of T cell responses to AZD1222 COVID-19 vaccine. At the level of the study: Whether given at about 4 or about 12 weeks, second doses were pooled. The study, taken as a whole, reports: The study found vaccine-associated CD4 TCRs spanning spike, dominant at 160-218 and 743-854. The peak T cell response came first, and repertoires were sampled only after it.

V shed 0 bases and J shed 2 bases, with 2 bases lying between them. Germline values: CDR1 GTSNPN, CDR2 SVGIG (reference sequence). This CDR3 has 12 residues. The repertoire was sequenced with immunoSEQ multiplex PCR; TCRdb's copy has only in-frame clones and lacks some. The data contain 150,000 or so clones, roughly 93% of them seen just once; the ten biggest clones take up 0.7% to 0.9%. About this clone itself: Its antigen is not known. Other DNA sequences of this sample code for an identical CDR3.

Sequenced here: peripheral blood, sampled on day 0 of AZD1222 vaccination. J is TRBJ1-3 and V is TRBV30; D is undetermined. The clonotype comes from an adult in good health. The DNA for the CDR3 is TGTGCCTGGAGTGTAACTGGAAACACCATATATTTT. It is translated as CAWSVTGNTIYF.